Presented here are 21 T cell receptor beta chains from one specimen sequenced in a study of a mutant IDH1 vaccine in newly diagnosed glioma. Time point denoted: baseline, week 1 (first vaccination visit). This sample's treatment: pre-vaccination baseline after standard-of-care therapy. Repertoires were generated with immunoSEQ multiplex PCR, while TCRdb's copy carries only in-frame clones and drops some. This sample has nearly 15,000 clones, with 85% to 90% found just once. Specimen: PBMCs, collected from a glioma patient treated with radiotherapy, temozolomide or both. These receptors were taken from a woman in her thirties or forties with glioma. Some clones in this sample may be carry-over from other donors' samples.

This chain uses TRBV27 with TRBJ1-2; a possible D gene is TRBD1 (5 bases). The germline gives CDR1 MNHEY, CDR2 SMNVEV (reference sequence). V was shortened by 0 bases and J by 7 bases, with 15 bases between the two germline ends. The CDR3 length is 15 residues. The CDR3 nucleotides read TGTGCCAGCAGTTTATCAGCGTCAGGGTTGCGTGGCTACACCTTC. Translation gives CASSLSASGLRGYTF.

This chain links TRBV30 with TRBJ1-2; D is undetermined. Trimming removed 3 bases from V and 0 bases from J, with 20 bases in between. CDR3 size: 17 residues. Germline CDR1 and CDR2: GTSNPN and SVGIG (reference sequence). DNA of the CDR3: TGTGCCTGGAGAACCGGGATCTTGCTTAGGACTAACTATGGCTACACCTTC. Its protein is CAWRTGILLRTNYGYTF.

V usage is TRBV30 and J usage is TRBJ2-7; D ambiguous. There are 13 residues in the CDR3. V lost 5 bases and J lost 5, with 16 bases in between. Germline CDR1 GTSNPN, CDR2 SVGIG (reference sequence). The CDR3 here is CAWSYSPRDEQYF. For the CDR3, the DNA is TGTGCCTGGTCTTATTCCCCAAGGGACGAGCAGTACTTC.

This clone appeared a single time. The genes are TRBV4-1 and TRBJ2-1, with 13 positions matching TRBD2. The V segment lost 2 bases and the J segment 3 bases; nucleotides outside the gene matches: 4. The CDR3 loop spans 17 amino acids. Looked up from germline, CDR1 is MGHRA and CDR2 is YSYEKL. DNA of the CDR3: TGCGCCAGCAGCCAATTGGGACTAGCGGGATTCTACAATGAGCAGTTCTTC. It translates to CASSQLGLAGFYNEQFF.

This chain connects TRBV5-1 to TRBJ2-3; D is possibly TRBD1 or TRBD2 (6 bases each). This CDR3 region has 16 residues. CDR1 is SGHRS and CDR2 is YFSETQ in the germline V gene. V was pared by 4 bases and J by 3 bases, with 18 bases between. CDR3: CASSRISGASTDTQYF. The DNA of the CDR3 is TGCGCCAGCAGCCGGATTTCGGGGGCGAGTACAGATACGCAGTATTTT.

A single count supports this clone. This rearrangement joins TRBV28 to TRBJ1-1; 8 bases match TRBD1. Trimming cost V 1 base and J 0 bases; bases outside gene matches: 7. The CDR3 is made up of 17 amino acids. Looked up from germline, CDR1 is MDHEN and CDR2 is SYDVKM. The CDR3 sequence: CASSLSPTGGVNTEAFF. Written as DNA, the CDR3 is TGTGCCAGCAGTTTATCCCCTACAGGGGGGGTGAACACTGAAGCTTTCTTT.

The chain is built from TRBV5-8 and TRBJ1-2; D is perhaps TRBD1 (6 bases). The CDR3 totals 13 residues. Germline V lookup: CDR1 SGHTS, CDR2 YDEGEE. V lost 3 bases to trimming and J lost 4 bases, with 10 bases between them. The CDR3 DNA sequence: TGTGCCAGCAGCTCGGACAGACTCTATGGCTACACCTTC. Translating it yields CASSSDRLYGYTF. Variable domain in full (rest from reference TRBV5-8 and TRBJ1-2): EAGVTQSPTHLIKTRGQQATLRCSPISGHTSVYWYQQALGLGLQFLLWYDEGEERNRGNFPPRFSGRQFPNYSSELNVNALELEDSALYLCASSSDRLYGYTFGSGTRLTVV.

The V gene is TRBV30, the J gene TRBJ1-4; 9 bases map to TRBD1. Germline V gene data show CDR1 as GTSNPN and CDR2 as SVGIG (reference sequence). Trimming at V came to 5 bases and at J to 5 bases, leaving 12 bases not matched to a gene. CDR3 length: 16 amino acids. The CDR3 here is CAWGFPGTGPNEKLFF. The CDR3 DNA reads as TGTGCCTGGGGGTTTCCCGGGACAGGGCCAAATGAAAAACTGTTTTTT.

This chain links TRBV9 with TRBJ2-1, with TRBD2 matching 16 bases. V shed 2 bases and J 8 bases; nucleotides not matched to a gene: 7. Looked up from germline, CDR1 is SGDLS and CDR2 is YYNGEE. This CDR3 has 17 amino acids. In nucleotides, the CDR3 is TGTGCCAGCAGCGTTGGGACTAGCGGGAGGGGTATGGATGAGCAGTTCTTC. Its translation is CASSVGTSGRGMDEQFF.

This clone was detected only once. The chain is built from TRBV21-1 and TRBJ2-7; whether TRBD2, the table's D call, matches the DNA was not checked. TRBV21-1 is a pseudogene segment. The CDR3 sequence is 17 residues long. CDR3 bases: TGTGCCAGCAGCAAACCCTTGGGAGCGGGACCCCCGATTGGTGAGTACTTC. Protein: CASSKPLGAGPPIGEYF.

This clone was detected once. The genes are TRBV7-2 and TRBJ1-1, with D perhaps TRBD1 (5 bases). This CDR3 comprises 15 residues. V was pared by 2 bases and J by 6 bases, with 16 bases between. Germline CDR1 SGHTA, CDR2 FQGNSA. The CDR3 is CASSLFWGRDAEAFF. The CDR3 DNA reads TGTGCCAGCAGCTTATTCTGGGGAAGGGACGCTGAAGCTTTCTTT.

This CDR3 reads CASSMLLQGVDGYTF. The DNA for the CDR3 is TGTGCCAGTAGTATGTTACTTCAGGGGGTAGATGGCTACACCTTC. V is TRBV19 and J is TRBJ1-2, with 7 positions matching TRBD1. Germline lookup yields CDR1 LNHDA and CDR2 SQIVND (reference sequence). With 3 bases clipped from V and 6 bases from J, the junction kept 10 bases outside the gene matches. This CDR3 spans 15 amino acids.

This chain links TRBV28 with TRBJ2-5; TRBD2 matches 9 bases. The CDR3 totals 14 residues. The V gene end was trimmed by 6 bases and the J gene end by 3 bases; junction bases not matched to a gene: 5. Germline CDR1 reads MDHEN; CDR2 reads SYDVKM. DNA of the CDR3: TGTGCCAGCAGCAAGCCTAGCGGGAAAGAGACCCAGTACTTC. Its protein is CASSKPSGKETQYF.

The chain has TRBV7-9 and TRBJ1-1; perhaps TRBD1 as D (5 bases). There are 14 residues in the CDR3. Germline V gene sequence: CDR1 SEHNR, CDR2 FQNEAQ (reference sequence). V gave up 6 bases and J gave up 5 bases, with 16 bases separating them. The CDR3 protein is CASSSSGARTEAFF. As DNA, the CDR3 is TGTGCCAGCAGTTCAAGTGGGGCGAGGACTGAAGCTTTCTTT.

The gene calls are TRBV19 and TRBJ1-1; D is undetermined. The CDR3 sequence is 16 residues long. The V end lost 5 bases, the J end lost 1 base, and 17 bases lay between the germline ends. Germline V gene lookup returns CDR1 LNHDA and CDR2 SQIVND (reference sequence). CDR3 protein: CASSPPLTYQNTEAFF. The CDR3 DNA sequence: TGTGCCAGTAGTCCCCCCTTGACATATCAGAACACTGAAGCTTTCTTT.

J is TRBJ2-7 and V is TRBV7-2; D not certain. V was clipped by 5 bases and J by 3 bases, with 5 bases between them. The CDR3 extends over 11 amino acids. Germline V lookup: CDR1 SGHTA, CDR2 FQGNSA. CDR3 DNA: TGTGCCAGCAGCGACCGCTACGAGCAGTACTTC. Its translation is CASSDRYEQYF.

V is TRBV11-2 and J is TRBJ1-2; 8 positions agree with TRBD1. The CDR3 consists of 14 residues. The germline CDR1 and CDR2 sequences are SGHAT and FQNNGV. J lost 4 bases, V lost 5 bases, and 6 bases had no gene match. The CDR3 sequence is CASSPQQGGYGYTF. The CDR3 DNA follows: TGTGCCAGCAGCCCCCAACAGGGGGGCTATGGCTACACCTTC. Filled out from reference TRBV11-2 and TRBJ1-2, the complete variable domain reads EAGVAQSPRYKIIEKRQSVAFWCNPISGHATLYWYQQILGQGPKLLIQFQNNGVVDDSQLPKDRFSAERLKGVDSTLKIQPAKLEDSAVYLCASSPQQGGYGYTFGSGTRLTVV.

The rearrangement joins TRBV2 to TRBJ1-5, with a weak D call TRBD1 (5 bases). Deletions cut 11 bases from V and 1 base from J, with 24 bases between. This CDR3 is 17 amino acids long. Per the germline V gene, CDR1 is SNHLY and CDR2 is FYNNEI. The CDR3 region has the DNA TGTGCCTTACGCCAACCCCAAGGGCAGGGCAGCAATCAGCCCCAGCATTTT. Protein: CALRQPQGQGSNQPQHF. Full variable domain (rest looked up from reference TRBV2 and TRBJ1-5): EPEVTQTPSHQVTQMGQEVILRCVPISNHLYFYWYRQILGQKVEFLVSFYNNEISEKSEIFDDQFSVERPDGSNFTLKIRSTKLEDSAMYFCALRQPQGQGSNQPQHFGDGTRLSIL.

J is TRBJ1-1 and V is TRBV5-1; TRBD1 is a possible D gene (6 bases). Germline CDR1 SGHRS, CDR2 YFSETQ. There are 14 residues in the CDR3. The V gene lost 7 bases and the J gene lost 0 bases, with 13 bases spanning the gap. In DNA form, the CDR3 reads TGCGCCAGCGTAGCCGACAGGTTGAACACTGAAGCTTTCTTT. This sequence encodes CASVADRLNTEAFF.

The chain couples TRBV28 to TRBJ1-5, with D tentatively TRBD1 (5 bases). Germline CDR1 is MDHEN and CDR2 is SYDVKM. V was clipped by 8 bases and J by 7 bases, with 12 bases between them. The CDR3 consists of 12 residues. The CDR3 reads CASFQGGQPQHF. The CDR3 DNA reads TGTGCCAGCTTCCAGGGCGGACAGCCCCAGCATTTT. Full variable domain (missing parts from reference TRBV28 and TRBJ1-5): DVKVTQSSRYLVKRTGEKVFLECVQDMDHENMFWYRQDPGLGLRLIYFSYDVKMKEKGDIPEGYSVSREKKERFSLILESASTNQTSMYLCASFQGGQPQHFGDGTRLSIL.

The chain couples TRBV5-1 to TRBJ2-7, with 9 bases matching TRBD1. CDR3 length equals 15 residues. Per germline, CDR1 SGHRS and CDR2 YFSETQ. The J segment lost 4 bases and the V segment lost 5 bases, leaving 10 bases of the junction unmatched. CDR3 in DNA: TGCGCCAGCAGAGAACCCGGGACAGGGTCTTACGAGCAGTACTTC. Translation gives CASREPGTGSYEQYF. Full variable domain (missing parts from reference TRBV5-1 and TRBJ2-7): KAGVTQTPRYLIKTRGQQVTLSCSPISGHRSVSWYQQTPGQGLQFLFEYFSETQRNKGNFPGRFSGRQFSNSRSEMNVSTLELGDSALYLCASREPGTGSYEQYFGPGTRLTVT.